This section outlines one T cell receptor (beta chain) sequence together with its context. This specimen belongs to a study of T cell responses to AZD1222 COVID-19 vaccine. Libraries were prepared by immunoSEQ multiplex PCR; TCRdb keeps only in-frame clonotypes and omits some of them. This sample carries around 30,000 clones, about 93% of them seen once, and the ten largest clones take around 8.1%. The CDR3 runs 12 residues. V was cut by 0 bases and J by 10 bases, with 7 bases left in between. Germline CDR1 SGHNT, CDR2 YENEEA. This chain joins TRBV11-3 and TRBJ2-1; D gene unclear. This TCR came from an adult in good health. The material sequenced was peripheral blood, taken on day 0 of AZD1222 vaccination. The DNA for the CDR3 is TGTGCCAGCAGCTTAGAGTCGCACGAGCAGTTCTTC. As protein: CASSLESHEQFF.